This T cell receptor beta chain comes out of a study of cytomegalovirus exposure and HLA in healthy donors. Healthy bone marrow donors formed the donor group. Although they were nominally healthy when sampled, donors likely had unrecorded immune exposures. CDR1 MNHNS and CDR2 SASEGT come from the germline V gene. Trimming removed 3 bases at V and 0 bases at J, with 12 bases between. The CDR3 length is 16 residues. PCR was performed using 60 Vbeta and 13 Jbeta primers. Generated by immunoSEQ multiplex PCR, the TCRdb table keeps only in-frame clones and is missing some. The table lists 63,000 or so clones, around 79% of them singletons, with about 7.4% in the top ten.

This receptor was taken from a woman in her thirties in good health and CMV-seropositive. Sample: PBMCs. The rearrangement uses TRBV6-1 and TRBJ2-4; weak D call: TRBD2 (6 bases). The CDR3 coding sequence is TGTGCCAGCAGTGACTGGGACTCCCTAGCCAAAAACATTCAGTACTTC. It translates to CASSDWDSLAKNIQYF.